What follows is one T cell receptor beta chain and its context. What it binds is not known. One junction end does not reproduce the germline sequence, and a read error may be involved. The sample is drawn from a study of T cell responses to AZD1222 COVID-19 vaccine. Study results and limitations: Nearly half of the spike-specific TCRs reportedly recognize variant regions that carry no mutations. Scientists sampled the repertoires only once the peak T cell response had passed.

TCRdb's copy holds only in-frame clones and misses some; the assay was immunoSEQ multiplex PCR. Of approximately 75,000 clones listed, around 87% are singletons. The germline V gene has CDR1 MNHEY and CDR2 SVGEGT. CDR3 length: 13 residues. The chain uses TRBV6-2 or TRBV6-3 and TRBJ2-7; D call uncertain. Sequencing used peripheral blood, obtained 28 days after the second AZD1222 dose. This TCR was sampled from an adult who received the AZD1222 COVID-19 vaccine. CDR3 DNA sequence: TGTGCCAGCAGTGACTCTCCCGCCTACGAGCAGTACTTC. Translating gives CASSDSPAYEQYF.